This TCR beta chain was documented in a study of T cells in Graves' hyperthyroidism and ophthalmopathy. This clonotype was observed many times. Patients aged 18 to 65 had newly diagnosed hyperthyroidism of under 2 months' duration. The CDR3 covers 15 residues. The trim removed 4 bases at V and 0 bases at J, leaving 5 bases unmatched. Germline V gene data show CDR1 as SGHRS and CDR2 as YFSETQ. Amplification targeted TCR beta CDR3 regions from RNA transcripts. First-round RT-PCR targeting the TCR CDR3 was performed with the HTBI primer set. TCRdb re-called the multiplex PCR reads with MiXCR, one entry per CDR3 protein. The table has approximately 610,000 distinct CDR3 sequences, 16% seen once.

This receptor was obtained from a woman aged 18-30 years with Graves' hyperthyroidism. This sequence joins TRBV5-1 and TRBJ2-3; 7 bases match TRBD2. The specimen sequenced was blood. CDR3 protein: CASSLGTTSTDTQYF. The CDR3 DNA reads TGCGCCAGCAGCCTCGGGACTACTAGCACAGATACGCAGTATTTT.